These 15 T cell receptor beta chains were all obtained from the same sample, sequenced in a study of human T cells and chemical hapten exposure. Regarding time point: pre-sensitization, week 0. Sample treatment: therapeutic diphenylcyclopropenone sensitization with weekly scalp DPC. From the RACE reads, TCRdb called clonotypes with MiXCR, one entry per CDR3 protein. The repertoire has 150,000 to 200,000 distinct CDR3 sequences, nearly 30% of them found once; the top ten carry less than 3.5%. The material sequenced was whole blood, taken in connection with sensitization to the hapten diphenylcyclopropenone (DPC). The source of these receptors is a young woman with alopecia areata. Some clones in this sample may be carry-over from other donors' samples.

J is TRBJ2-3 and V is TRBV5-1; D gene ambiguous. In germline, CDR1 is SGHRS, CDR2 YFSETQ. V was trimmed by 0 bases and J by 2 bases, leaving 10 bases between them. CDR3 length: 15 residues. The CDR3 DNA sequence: TGCGCCAGCAGCTTGGACAGATTTAACACAGATACGCAGTATTTT. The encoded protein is CASSLDRFNTDTQYF.

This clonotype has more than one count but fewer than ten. This CDR3 is CASSPSILAGVDEQFF. The CDR3 DNA follows: TGTGCCAGCAGTCCGTCCATTCTAGCGGGAGTAGATGAGCAGTTCTTC. The rearrangement uses TRBV12-3 or TRBV12-4 and TRBJ2-1; 10 bases fit TRBD2. V shed 5 bases and J 8 bases; nucleotides not matched to a gene: 12. This CDR3 is built from 16 residues.

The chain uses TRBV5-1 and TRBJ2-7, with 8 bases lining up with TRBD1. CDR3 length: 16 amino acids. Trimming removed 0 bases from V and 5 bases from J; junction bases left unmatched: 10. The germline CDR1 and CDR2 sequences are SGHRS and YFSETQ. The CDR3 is CASSLVVAAGGDEQYF. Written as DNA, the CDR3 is TGCGCCAGCAGCTTGGTTGTTGCGGCAGGGGGCGACGAGCAGTACTTC.

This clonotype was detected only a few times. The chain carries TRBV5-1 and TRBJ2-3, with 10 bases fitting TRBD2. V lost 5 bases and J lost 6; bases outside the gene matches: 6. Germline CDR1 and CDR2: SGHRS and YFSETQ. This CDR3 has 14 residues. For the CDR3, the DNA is TGCGCCAGCAGTTCGGGGACTAGCGAGGATACGCAGTATTTT. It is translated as CASSSGTSEDTQYF. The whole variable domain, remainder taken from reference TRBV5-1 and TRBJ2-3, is KAGVTQTPRYLIKTRGQQVTLSCSPISGHRSVSWYQQTPGQGLQFLFEYFSETQRNKGNFPGRFSGRQFSNSRSEMNVSTLELGDSALYLCASSSGTSEDTQYFGPGTRLTVL.

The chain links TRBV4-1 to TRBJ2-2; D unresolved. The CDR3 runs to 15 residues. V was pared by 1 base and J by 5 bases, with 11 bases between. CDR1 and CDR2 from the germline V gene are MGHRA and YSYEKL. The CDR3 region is CASSQVPLRTGELFF. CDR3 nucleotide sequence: TGCGCCAGCAGCCAAGTGCCCCTGAGGACCGGGGAGCTGTTTTTT.

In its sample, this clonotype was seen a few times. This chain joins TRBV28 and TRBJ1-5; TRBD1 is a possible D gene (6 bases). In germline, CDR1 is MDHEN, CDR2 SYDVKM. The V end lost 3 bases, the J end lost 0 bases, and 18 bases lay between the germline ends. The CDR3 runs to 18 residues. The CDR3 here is CASSLHTGTLNSNQPQHF. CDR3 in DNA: TGTGCCAGCAGTTTGCATACCGGGACACTGAATAGCAATCAGCCCCAGCATTTT.

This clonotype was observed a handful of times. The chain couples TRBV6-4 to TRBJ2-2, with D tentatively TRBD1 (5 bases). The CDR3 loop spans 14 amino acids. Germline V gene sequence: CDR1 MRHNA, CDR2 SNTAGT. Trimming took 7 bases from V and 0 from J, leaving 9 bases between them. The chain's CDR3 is CASKAGSNTGELFF. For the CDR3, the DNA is TGTGCCAGCAAGGCAGGGTCGAACACCGGGGAGCTGTTTTTT.

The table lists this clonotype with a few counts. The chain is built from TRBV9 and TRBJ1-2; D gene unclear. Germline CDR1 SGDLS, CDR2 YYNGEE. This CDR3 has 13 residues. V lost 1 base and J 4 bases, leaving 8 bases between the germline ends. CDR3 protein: CASSVSGGYGYTF. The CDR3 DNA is TGTGCCAGCAGCGTATCAGGCGGCTATGGCTACACCTTC.

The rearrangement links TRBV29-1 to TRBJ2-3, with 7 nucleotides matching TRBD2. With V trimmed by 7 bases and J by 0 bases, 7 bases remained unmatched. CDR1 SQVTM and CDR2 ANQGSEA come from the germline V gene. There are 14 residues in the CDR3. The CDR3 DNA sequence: TGCAGCGCCAACAGCGGGATTAGCACAGATACGCAGTATTTT. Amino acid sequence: CSANSGISTDTQYF.

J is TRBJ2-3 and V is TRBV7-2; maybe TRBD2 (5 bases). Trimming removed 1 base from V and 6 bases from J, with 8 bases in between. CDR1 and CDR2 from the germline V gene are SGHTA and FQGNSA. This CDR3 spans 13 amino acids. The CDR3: CASSLVSGDTQYF. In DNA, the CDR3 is TGTGCCAGCAGCTTAGTCTCGGGGGATACGCAGTATTTT.

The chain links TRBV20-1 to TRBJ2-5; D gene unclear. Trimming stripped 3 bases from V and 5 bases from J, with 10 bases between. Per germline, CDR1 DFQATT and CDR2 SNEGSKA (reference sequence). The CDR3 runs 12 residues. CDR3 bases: TGCAGTGCTAGTATTTCGGGTGAGACCCAGTACTTC. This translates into CSASISGETQYF.

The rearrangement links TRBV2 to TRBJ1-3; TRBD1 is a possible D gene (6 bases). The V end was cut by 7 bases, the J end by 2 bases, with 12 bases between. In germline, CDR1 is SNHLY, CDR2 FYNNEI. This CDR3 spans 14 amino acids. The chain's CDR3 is CASTSNRAGNTIYF. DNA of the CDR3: TGTGCCAGCACTTCGAACAGGGCTGGAAACACCATATATTTT.

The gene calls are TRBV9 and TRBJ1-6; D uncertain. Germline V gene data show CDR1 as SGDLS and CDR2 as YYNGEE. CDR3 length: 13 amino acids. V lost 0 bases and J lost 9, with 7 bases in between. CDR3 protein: CASSVGSFSPLHF. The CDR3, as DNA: TGTGCCAGCAGCGTAGGTAGTTTTTCACCCCTCCACTTT.

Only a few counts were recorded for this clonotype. The CDR3 bases are TGCAGCGTTCGGACAGGGGAGAATGAGCAGTTCTTC. Residues: CSVRTGENEQFF. The chain combines TRBV29-1 with TRBJ2-1; 9 bases are shared with TRBD1. Germline V gene lookup returns CDR1 SQVTM and CDR2 ANQGSEA. J lost 7 bases, V lost 5 bases, and 3 bases had no gene match. The CDR3 sequence is 12 residues long.

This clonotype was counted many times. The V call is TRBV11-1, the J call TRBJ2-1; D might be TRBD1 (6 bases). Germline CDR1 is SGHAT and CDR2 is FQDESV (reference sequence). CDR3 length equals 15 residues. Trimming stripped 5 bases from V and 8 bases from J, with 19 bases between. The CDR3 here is CASSQGLASVYEQFF. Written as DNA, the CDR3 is TGTGCCAGCAGCCAGGGGCTAGCCAGTGTCTATGAGCAGTTCTTC. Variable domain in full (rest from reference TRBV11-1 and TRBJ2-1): EAEVAQSPRYKITEKSQAVAFWCDPISGHATLYWYRQILGQGPELLVQFQDESVVDDSQLPKDRFSAERLKGVDSTLKIQPAELGDSAMYLCASSQGLASVYEQFFGPGTRLTVL.